These T cell receptor beta chains were read from a single sample in a study of tumor-infiltrating lymphocytes in localized non-small cell lung cancer. Profiled with immunoSEQ multiplex PCR; TCRdb holds only in-frame clones, not every one. The data show more than 10,000 clones, roughly 88% seen once. Sequenced sample: uninvolved lung tissue not adjacent to the tumor. Receptor source: a human donor with non-small cell lung cancer. Both conserved end residues are part of each CDR3. A D gene is named only where the DNA matches it firmly.

TRBV5-1,TRBD2,13,TRBJ2-4,CASSLRGGNIQYF,TGCGCCAGCAGCTTGCGGGGGGGCAACATTCAGTACTTC
TRBV18,-,11,TRBJ2-3,CASSPLDTQYF,TGTGCCAGCTCACCTCTGGATACGCAGTATTTT
TRBV11-1,-,14,TRBJ2-7,CASSLLEGPYEQYF,TGTGCCAGCAGTCTATTGGAAGGACCCTACGAGCAGTACTTC
TRBV15,-,17,TRBJ2-2,CATSRDRGRANTGELFF,TGTGCCACCAGCAGAGATCGTGGCAGGGCGAACACCGGGGAGCTGTTTTTT
TRBV11-2,TRBD2,17,TRBJ2-3,CASSLLAGATSTDTQYF,TGTGCCAGCAGCTTACTAGCGGGTGCGACTAGCACAGATACGCAGTATTTT
TRBV2,-,13,TRBJ1-1,CASRKEGKSEAFF,TGTGCCAGCAGGAAGGAAGGAAAAAGTGAAGCTTTCTTT
TRBV14,-,16,TRBJ2-1,CASSPSETLLNNEQFF,TGTGCCAGCAGCCCCTCCGAGACTCTACTTAACAATGAGCAGTTCTTC
TRBV5-1,-,16,TRBJ2-2,CASSFEGASVSGELFF,TGCGCCAGCAGCTTCGAGGGGGCTAGCGTGTCCGGGGAGCTGTTTTTT
TRBV28,-,14,TRBJ2-7,CASSRNGPFYEQYF,TGTGCCAGCAGTCGAAACGGTCCGTTCTACGAGCAGTACTTC
TRBV4-1,-,13,TRBJ1-2,CASSQEGIYGYTF,TGCGCCAGCAGCCAAGAGGGAATCTATGGCTACACCTTC
TRBV2,-,13,TRBJ2-1,CASSRGTYNEQFF,TGTGCCAGCAGCCGGGGGACCTACAATGAGCAGTTCTTC
TRBV5-1,TRBD1,17,TRBJ1-3,CASSRRPGTGGGNTIYF,TGCGCCAGCAGCAGAAGACCCGGGACAGGGGGGGGAAACACCATATATTTT
TRBV19,-,14,TRBJ1-1,CASSIKSGNTEAFF,TGTGCCAGTAGTATTAAAAGCGGGAACACTGAAGCTTTCTTT
TRBV5-1,TRBD1,19,TRBJ2-2,CASSLAIRQGTPNTGELFF,TGCGCCAGCAGCTTGGCTATCCGACAGGGGACCCCGAACACCGGGGAGCTGTTTTTT